The 23 T cell receptor beta chains given below trace back to one sample, sequenced in a study of cytomegalovirus exposure and HLA in healthy donors. In the PCR, 60 Vbeta and 13 Jbeta primers were used. Measured with immunoSEQ multiplex PCR; TCRdb has only the in-frame clones, and not every one. The table records under 200,000 clones, roughly 73% of them present only once. The sequencing sample was made of PBMCs. These receptor sequences come from a woman aged 30 to 39 in good health and CMV-seronegative.

The CDR3 sequence: CASSLGPTGQGVRVGYTF. DNA for the CDR3: TGTGCCAGCAGCTTGGGACCCACGGGACAGGGAGTAAGGGTCGGCTACACCTTC. The chain uses TRBV5-6 and TRBJ1-2, with 9 positions matching TRBD1. The germline gives CDR1 SGHDT, CDR2 YYEEEE. The V and J ends lost 0 bases and 8 bases, in that order; junction bases with no gene match: 17. The CDR3 is made up of 18 amino acids.

The chain joins TRBV29-1 to TRBJ1-1, with a weak D call TRBD1 (5 bases). The CDR3 totals 13 residues. Per germline, CDR1 SQVTM and CDR2 ANQGSEA. Trimming stripped 3 bases from V and 6 bases from J, with 14 bases between. The CDR3 reads CSVDGMSGPEAFF. The CDR3 nucleotides are TGCAGCGTTGATGGGATGTCAGGGCCTGAAGCTTTCTTT.

The chain combines TRBV29-1 with TRBJ2-1, with 9 bases lining up with TRBD2. V shed 8 bases, J shed 0 bases, and the junction held 5 bases outside the gene matches. Per the germline V gene, CDR1 is SQVTM and CDR2 is ANQGSEA. The CDR3 extends over 14 amino acids. CDR3 in DNA: TGCAGCCCCAGACTAGCGGACTCCTACAATGAGCAGTTCTTC. Translated, it gives CSPRLADSYNEQFF.

This clone was counted at least ten times. The chain has TRBV5-4 and TRBJ1-2; 7 bases agree with TRBD1. V trimming: 4 bases; J trimming: 8 bases; junction bases outside the gene matches: 14. This CDR3 is built from 15 residues. Germline V gene data show CDR1 as SGHNT and CDR2 as YYREEE (reference sequence). CDR3 sequence (DNA): TGTGCCAGCAGCGGAAGGACAGGAGGTTCAGGGGGCTACACCTTC. Its translation is CASSGRTGGSGGYTF.

The chain joins TRBV7-9 to TRBJ1-4; D call uncertain. Germline CDR1 and CDR2: SEHNR and FQNEAQ (reference sequence). V lost 3 bases and J lost 3, with 8 bases in between. The CDR3 has 14 residues. This CDR3 reads CASSFEVPNEKLFF. DNA of the CDR3: TGTGCCAGCAGCTTCGAGGTACCTAATGAAAAACTGTTTTTT. The variable domain in full, completed from reference TRBV7-9 and TRBJ1-4, reads DTGVSQNPRHKITKRGQNVTFRCDPISEHNRLYWYRQTLGQGPEFLTYFQNEAQLEKSRLLSDRFSAERPKGSFSTLEIQRTEQGDSAMYLCASSFEVPNEKLFFGSGTQLSVL.

The gene calls are TRBV6-4 and TRBJ2-7; D may be TRBD2 (6 bases). The germline V gene encodes CDR1 MRHNA and CDR2 SNTAGT. V lost 4 bases to trimming and J lost 1 base, with 11 bases between them. The CDR3 covers 14 residues. The CDR3 sequence: CASSVTGESYEQYF. In DNA, the CDR3 is TGTGCCAGCAGTGTTACGGGGGAGTCCTACGAGCAGTACTTC.

The chain is built from TRBV10-2 and TRBJ2-3; 9 nucleotides match TRBD2. The CDR3 length is 14 residues. Germline CDR1 reads WSHSY; CDR2 reads SAAADI. The junction had 6 bases not matched to a gene; V was cut back by 6 bases and J by 5 bases. The CDR3 reads CASRPGTSLDTQYF. CDR3 bases: TGCGCCAGCAGGCCCGGGACTAGCTTAGATACGCAGTATTTT.

This chain uses TRBV19 with TRBJ2-1, with 9 bases matching TRBD1. The CDR3 has 16 amino acids. With V trimmed by 2 bases and J by 4 bases, 6 bases remained unmatched. Looked up from germline, CDR1 is LNHDA and CDR2 is SQIVND (reference sequence). In DNA, the CDR3 is TGTGCCAGTAGTATAAAGGGGACAGGGTTTTACAATGAGCAGTTCTTC. It translates to CASSIKGTGFYNEQFF.

The chain combines TRBV2 with TRBJ2-2; 9 bases are a match to TRBD1. The germline gives CDR1 SNHLY, CDR2 FYNNEI. The CDR3 has 17 residues. V trimming: 5 bases; J trimming: 0 bases; junction bases outside the gene matches: 7. CDR3 bases: TGTGCCAGCAGTCCTTCGCGGACAGGGGCGAACACCGGGGAGCTGTTTTTT. Protein product: CASSPSRTGANTGELFF.

The gene calls are TRBV29-1 and TRBJ1-1; D remains ambiguous. Germline CDR1 reads SQVTM; CDR2 reads ANQGSEA. The CDR3 runs to 13 residues. V shed 6 bases and J shed 1 base, with 12 bases lying between them. The CDR3 sequence is CSVASGANTEAFF. CDR3 nucleotides: TGCAGCGTGGCGTCAGGCGCGAACACTGAAGCTTTCTTT.

This clone was observed a handful of times. The chain has TRBV19 and TRBJ1-1, with 9 bases that match TRBD1. Germline assignment: CDR1 LNHDA and CDR2 SQIVND (reference sequence). Trimming took 5 bases from V and 5 from J; bases not matched to a gene: 3. CDR3 size: 13 residues. This CDR3 is CASSYRGRTEAFF. CDR3 nucleotides: TGTGCCAGTAGTTACAGGGGGCGGACTGAAGCTTTCTTT.

The CDR3 is CASSPPGREQYF. The CDR3 DNA sequence: TGTGCCAGCAGCCCTCCGGGAAGAGAGCAGTACTTC. The chain links TRBV5-4 to TRBJ2-7; possibly TRBD2 for D (5 bases). CDR3 length: 12 amino acids. V was cut by 4 bases and J by 7 bases, with 12 bases left in between. CDR1 is SGHNT, CDR2 YYREEE, per germline (reference sequence).

The chain has TRBV7-6 and TRBJ2-4; 8 nucleotides align to TRBD1. The germline gives CDR1 SGHVS, CDR2 FNYEAQ. The CDR3 contains 16 residues. Trimming removed 2 bases from V and 8 bases from J; junction bases left unmatched: 11. The CDR3 coding sequence is TGTGCCAGCAGCTTAACCAGGACAGGGCTCGGTGACATTCAGTACTTC. Its protein product is CASSLTRTGLGDIQYF.

The chain joins TRBV18 to TRBJ1-5; the D is unclear. The CDR3 is made up of 13 amino acids. The germline gives CDR1 KGHSH, CDR2 LQKENI. Trimming removed 5 bases at V and 1 base at J, with 6 bases between. The CDR3 DNA sequence: TGTGCCAGCTCATCGGGGAGCAATCAGCCCCAGCATTTT. Translation gives CASSSGSNQPQHF.

The chain couples TRBV9 to TRBJ1-1; D is uncertain. The CDR3 runs to 13 residues. V lost 4 bases and J lost 7, with 14 bases in between. Per the germline V gene, CDR1 is SGDLS and CDR2 is YYNGEE. As DNA, the CDR3 is TGTGCCAGCAGCCCAAGGGATCGGGGTGAAGCTTTCTTT. It specifies CASSPRDRGEAFF.

This chain links TRBV5-4 with TRBJ1-3; TRBD1 might be the D (5 bases). The CDR3 length is 19 residues. CDR1 and CDR2 from the germline V gene are SGHNT and YYREEE (reference sequence). V was trimmed by 1 base and J by 2 bases, leaving 22 bases between them. CDR3 loop: CASSLRSLRAGVTGNTIYF. Written as DNA, the CDR3 is TGTGCCAGCAGCTTGAGGTCTTTGCGGGCGGGGGTTACTGGAAACACCATATATTTT.

This clone has only one observation. The CDR3 region has the DNA TGTGCCAGCAGCCCGCTCGGGGTCATTAATTCACCCCTCCACTTT. It encodes CASSPLGVINSPLHF. The genes are TRBV7-8 and TRBJ1-6; D uncertain. Germline CDR1 and CDR2: SGHVS and FQNEAQ. Trimming stripped 5 bases from V and 6 bases from J, with 14 bases between. The CDR3 is 15 amino acids.

This clone was found a few times. The V and J genes are TRBV7-2 and TRBJ2-3, with 7 bases identical to TRBD1. Germline trimming cut 5 bases from V and 0 bases from J; bases unmatched to any gene: 8. The CDR3 spans 16 residues. Germline assignment: CDR1 SGHTA and CDR2 FQGNSA. CDR3 in amino acids: CASSQGTVHSTDTQYF. The CDR3 coding sequence is TGTGCCAGCAGCCAAGGGACAGTCCATAGCACAGATACGCAGTATTTT.

This chain uses TRBV27 with TRBJ2-7; 8 bases fit TRBD1. Germline-derived CDR1 and CDR2 are MNHEY and SMNVEV (reference sequence). This CDR3 contains 14 residues. Trimming removed 4 bases from V and 6 bases from J; junction bases left unmatched: 8. The CDR3 DNA is TGTGCCAGCAGTTCCAGGACAGGGTTGGCCGAGCAGTACTTC. Amino acids: CASSSRTGLAEQYF.

This chain uses TRBV5-1 with TRBJ1-4; 8 bases are shared with TRBD1. Germline V gene sequence: CDR1 SGHRS, CDR2 YFSETQ. The V gene end was trimmed by 2 bases and the J gene end by 7 bases; junction bases not matched to a gene: 4. This CDR3 contains 14 residues. The CDR3 protein is CASSLAGGPEKLFF. CDR3 coding DNA: TGCGCCAGCAGCTTAGCAGGGGGCCCTGAAAAACTGTTTTTT.

This clone has more than one count but fewer than ten. The chain joins TRBV2 to TRBJ2-1; the D gene is possibly TRBD2 (5 bases). V gave up 5 bases and J gave up 0 bases, with 14 bases separating them. Germline V gene data show CDR1 as SNHLY and CDR2 as FYNNEI. This CDR3 spans 16 amino acids. The CDR3 DNA reads TGTGCCAGCAGTTCGGACTTTTCGAACTCCTACAATGAGCAGTTCTTC. Encoded protein: CASSSDFSNSYNEQFF.

This clone was observed a handful of times. The genes are TRBV27 and TRBJ1-4; TRBD1 matches 7 bases. Germline CDR1 and CDR2: MNHEY and SMNVEV (reference sequence). V shed 6 bases, J shed 4 bases, and the junction held 5 bases outside the gene matches. The CDR3 sequence is 14 residues long. CDR3 nucleotides: TGTGCCAGCAGGCGTACAGGGGTTAATGAAAAACTGTTTTTT. Its translation is CASRRTGVNEKLFF.

The genes are TRBV2 and TRBJ2-7; 10 bases align to TRBD2. This CDR3 contains 15 residues. CDR1 and CDR2 (germline): SNHLY, FYNNEI. Losses at the gene ends were 6 bases for V and 3 bases for J; bases not matched to a gene: 8. This CDR3 reads CASSEPGLAIYEQYF. The CDR3 coding sequence is TGTGCCAGCAGCGAACCGGGACTAGCGATCTACGAGCAGTACTTC.